This T cell receptor (beta chain) derives from a study of cytomegalovirus exposure and HLA in healthy donors. The PCR was carried out with 60 Vbeta primers and 13 Jbeta primers. Profiling relied on immunoSEQ multiplex PCR, and the TCRdb table lists in-frame clones only, not all of them. Altogether over 85,000 clones are present, about three quarters being singletons, with the ten largest covering 2.5% to 3.5%. The CDR3 totals 19 residues. CDR1 SGHRS and CDR2 YFSETQ come from the germline V gene. J was trimmed by 4 bases and V by 2 bases; bases with no gene match: 19. Material: PBMCs. The sequence derives from a woman aged 55-70 years in good health and CMV-seropositive. The chain carries TRBV5-1 and TRBJ1-2; 8 bases line up with TRBD1. CDR3 sequence: CASSLRGDLDREVSYGYTF. DNA for the CDR3: TGCGCCAGCAGCTTAAGGGGGGATCTGGACAGGGAAGTTAGCTATGGCTACACCTTC.